This TCR beta chain comes out of a study of glioma-infiltrating T cells. Findings of the study overall: Very few CDR3 sequences were shared between tissue and blood. Gliomas, especially low-grade, showed above-expected tissue-blood divergence; non-neoplastic patients showed below.

V was clipped by 0 bases and J by 2 bases, with 18 bases between them. The CDR3 is made up of 17 amino acids. From germline, CDR1 is SGHRS and CDR2 YFSETQ. Using RNA template, CDR3s of TCR alpha and beta were amplified with iRepertoire arm-PCR. One-step reverse transcription and amplification started from around 100-400 ng of tissue mRNA or PBMC total RNA. MiXCR, run by TCRdb on the multiplex PCR reads, gives a single entry per CDR3 protein. The sample has 44,000 or so distinct CDR3 sequences, about a fifth seen once. This clonotype was detected many times. Its antigen is unidentified. This clonotype originated in a human donor with low-grade glioma or glioblastoma, undergoing nonglioma brain surgery, or in good health (not recorded which). The sample was glioma tissue, nonneoplastic brain tissue, or PBMCs (not recorded which). This chain joins TRBV5-1 and TRBJ2-7; TRBD1 might be the D (6 bases). For the CDR3, the DNA is TGCGCCAGCAGCTTGGCCCAAACAGGGCTTGTGACCTACGAGCAGTACTTC. This codes for CASSLAQTGLVTYEQYF. The whole variable domain, filled in from reference TRBV5-1 and TRBJ2-7, reads KAGVTQTPRYLIKTRGQQVTLSCSPISGHRSVSWYQQTPGQGLQFLFEYFSETQRNKGNFPGRFSGRQFSNSRSEMNVSTLELGDSALYLCASSLAQTGLVTYEQYFGPGTRLTVT.